The table lists the clone carrying this T cell receptor beta chain with a count of one. What it binds is not known. As to time point: week 5, during vaccination. Every vaccination contained 300 ug of the mutant IDH1 20-mer peptide and was paired with topical imiquimod. This sample stems from a study of a mutant IDH1 vaccine in newly diagnosed glioma. Looking at the study overall: Most had both radiotherapy and temozolomide beforehand; others had only one.

Some clones are missing from TCRdb's copy, which holds only in-frame ones; the method was immunoSEQ multiplex PCR. The table has around 40,000 clones, 80% to 90% seen once. The sequences come from PBMCs, collected from a glioma patient whose treatment included an IDH1 peptide vaccine. This clonotype was sampled from a man in his forties or fifties with glioma.

The CDR3: CASSETGGMNTEAFF. As DNA, the CDR3 is TGTGCCAGCAGTGAGACAGGGGGGATGAACACTGAAGCTTTCTTT. This chain connects TRBV6-1 to TRBJ1-1; 9 nucleotides match TRBD1. The trim removed 3 bases at V and 0 bases at J, leaving 2 bases unmatched. This CDR3 region has 15 residues. The germline CDR1 and CDR2 sequences are MNHNS and SASEGT.